The 25 T cell receptor beta chains below come from one sample, sequenced in a study of immune heterogeneity within non-small cell lung tumors. Template came from bulk tumor genomic DNA, at roughly 600 ng per sample. Several widely spaced biopsies per primary tumor were taken during surgery. Each patient presented with untreated, newly diagnosed non-small cell lung cancer and received curative surgery. Multiplex PCR relied on 32 V and 13 J primers to amplify TCR beta CDR3. MiXCR, run by TCRdb on the multiplex PCR reads, gives a single entry per CDR3 protein. The table records some 3,900 distinct CDR3 sequences, approximately 30% of them present only once. Sequencing was done on a sample of lung tumor tissue. These receptors originate from a man aged 60 to 69 with non-small cell lung cancer.

In its sample, this clonotype is medium-sized (0.01 to 0.1%). The chain uses TRBV28 and TRBJ2-1; 12 bases map to TRBD2. The CDR3 is 15 amino acids. The V gene end was trimmed by 3 bases and the J gene end by 9 bases; junction bases not matched to a gene: 6. From germline, CDR1 is MDHEN and CDR2 SYDVKM. This CDR3 reads CASSFRLAGVLEQFF. CDR3 coding DNA: TGTGCCAGCAGTTTTAGACTAGCGGGAGTTCTTGAGCAGTTCTTC. Full variable domain (rest looked up from reference TRBV28 and TRBJ2-1): DVKVTQSSRYLVKRTGEKVFLECVQDMDHENMFWYRQDPGLGLRLIYFSYDVKMKEKGDIPEGYSVSREKKERFSLILESASTNQTSMYLCASSFRLAGVLEQFFGPGTRLTVL.

Of note for this clonotype: Being one base from a much bigger clone, this may be a read error. The chain couples TRBV6-5 to TRBJ2-3; D gene ambiguous. Germline CDR1 reads MNHEY; CDR2 reads SVGAGI. The CDR3 spans 14 residues. This chain's CDR3 is CASSYQYNTDMQYF. In nucleotides, the CDR3 is TGTGCCAGCAGTTACCAGTATAACACAGATATGCAGTATTTT.

By its share, this clonotype is medium-sized. This chain uses TRBV6-5 with TRBJ2-7; 7 bases fit TRBD1. The length of the CDR3 is 17 residues. Unmatched junction bases numbered 12, after V lost 0 bases and J lost 4 bases. Germline CDR1 MNHEY, CDR2 SVGAGI. The CDR3 region has the DNA TGTGCCAGCAGTTACTCCCTCTCACATGACAGGGCGTACGAGCAGTACTTC. Encoded protein: CASSYSLSHDRAYEQYF.

About this clonotype: At one end the junction does not follow the germline gene, possibly because of a read error. The V call is TRBV10-3, the J call TRBJ2-1, with 8 bases lining up with TRBD2. CDR1 is ENHRY, CDR2 SYGVKD, per germline. This CDR3 is built from 12 residues. CDR3 nucleotide sequence: TGTGCCATCAAAGCGGGAGACAATGAGCAGTTATTC. Its translation: CAIKAGDNEQLF.

This clonotype was seen a few times. The V gene is TRBV29-1, the J gene TRBJ2-5; D could derive from TRBD1 or TRBD2 (5 bases each). The CDR3 consists of 12 residues. Germline V gene lookup returns CDR1 SQVTM and CDR2 ANQGSEA. The ends were cut back, 7 bases at V and 4 bases at J, with 13 bases in the middle. In DNA, the CDR3 is TGCAGCGACAGGAGAGGGTCAGAGACCCAGTACTTC. Amino acid sequence: CSDRRGSETQYF.

This sequence joins TRBV5-1 and TRBJ1-1; 8 nucleotides line up with TRBD1. J was trimmed by 3 bases and V by 4 bases; bases with no gene match: 5. This CDR3 contains 14 residues. Germline V gene lookup returns CDR1 SGHRS and CDR2 YFSETQ. CDR3 loop: CASSQGQGHTEAFF. The CDR3 DNA is TGCGCCAGCAGCCAAGGACAGGGTCACACTGAAGCTTTCTTT.

This clonotype is categorized as medium-sized (0.01 to 0.1%). DNA of the CDR3: TGTGCCAGCAGTAGACTTTATAATTCACCCCTCCACTTT. Translation gives CASSRLYNSPLHF. V gene TRBV27 combines with J gene TRBJ1-6, with unresolved D. Trimming shortened V by 5 bases and J by 4 bases, and 6 bases separated the two germline ends. The CDR3 has 13 residues. Per germline, CDR1 MNHEY and CDR2 SMNVEV (reference sequence).

The table lists this clonotype with a count of one. Being one base from a much bigger clone, this may be a read error. The chain links TRBV6-5 to TRBJ1-6, with D possibly TRBD1 on 5 matching bases. Germline-derived CDR1 and CDR2 are MNHEY and SVGAGI. The CDR3 consists of 15 residues. CDR3 bases: TGTGCCAGCAGTTACACCGACAGATATAATTCACACCTCCACTTT. Its translation is CASSYTDRYNSHLHF.

In its sample, this clonotype was seen once. A much larger clonotype is one base distant, so this may be a read error. The CDR3 reads CATSQRCQPQHF. Written as DNA, the CDR3 is TGTGCCACCAGCCAAAGGTGCCAGCCCCAGCATTTT. The rearrangement joins TRBV15 to TRBJ1-5; D gene uncertain. V shed 5 bases and J shed 7 bases, with 9 bases lying between them. CDR3 size: 12 residues. Germline V lookup: CDR1 LNHNV, CDR2 YYDKDF (reference sequence).

The chain is built from TRBV24-1 and TRBJ1-6; D not certain. V lost 9 bases and J 7 bases, leaving 12 bases between the germline ends. The CDR3 consists of 13 residues. Germline V gene lookup returns CDR1 KGHDR and CDR2 SFDVKD. The CDR3 sequence: CATSRSGNSPLHF. The CDR3 DNA sequence: TGTGCCACCTCGAGAAGCGGGAATTCACCCCTCCACTTT.

In the case of this clonotype: This may arise from a read error, as a much more abundant clone is one base away. In DNA form, the CDR3 reads TGCGCCAGCAGCTTTAGCACTAGCGGGAGGGCCTCCGGTTACGAGCAGTACTTC. Encoded protein: CASSFSTSGRASGYEQYF. J is TRBJ2-7 and V is TRBV5-1, with 13 bases that match TRBD2. The junction had 12 bases not matched to a gene; V was cut back by 2 bases and J by 4 bases. The CDR3 sequence is 18 residues long. The V gene's germline CDR1 is SGHRS and CDR2 YFSETQ.

This clonotype was picked up a small number of times. The gene calls are TRBV9 and TRBJ1-2, with D uncertain. Trimming took off 4 bases at V and 3 bases at J, with 16 bases between the two ends. Germline V gene lookup returns CDR1 SGDLS and CDR2 YYNGEE. The CDR3 is 15 amino acids. CDR3 sequence: CASSITQNAYYGYTF. The CDR3 region has the DNA TGTGCCAGCAGCATAACACAGAACGCCTACTATGGCTACACCTTC.

Sample share makes this clonotype medium-sized. The chain uses TRBV15 and TRBJ2-5, with 7 bases matching TRBD2. The CDR3 extends over 13 amino acids. The junction had 2 bases not matched to a gene; V was cut back by 2 bases and J by 5 bases. The V gene's germline CDR1 is LNHNV and CDR2 YYDKDF (reference sequence). The CDR3 bases are TGTGCCACCAGCAGATTCGGGGGGGAGACCCAGTACTTC. Amino acid sequence: CATSRFGGETQYF.

V is TRBV30 and J is TRBJ2-2; D not resolved. From germline, CDR1 is GTSNPN and CDR2 SVGIG (reference sequence). Trimming took off 3 bases at V and 3 bases at J, with 14 bases between the two ends. The CDR3 extends over 15 amino acids. Here the CDR3 reads CAWRLKAPYTGELFF. The CDR3 DNA is TGTGCCTGGAGATTAAAGGCGCCGTACACCGGGGAGCTGTTTTTT.

This clonotype was detected once. With a much larger clone just one base away, this may be a read error. J is TRBJ1-4 and V is TRBV28, with D possibly matching TRBD1 (5 bases). This CDR3 region has 14 residues. V was cut by 5 bases and J by 7 bases, with 14 bases left in between. From germline, CDR1 is MDHEN and CDR2 SYDVKM. As DNA, the CDR3 is TGTGCCAGCAGTATCCCAGGGAACGTTGAAAAACTGTTTTTT. This codes for CASSIPGNVEKLFF.

The CDR3 loop is CASSYIGHLSTDTQYF. CDR3 nucleotide sequence: TGTGCCAGCAGTTATATAGGACACCTGAGCACAGATACGCAGTATTTT. The rearrangement links TRBV5-5 to TRBJ2-3; tentatively, D is TRBD1 (5 bases). The germline V gene has CDR1 SGHKS and CDR2 YYEKEE (reference sequence). CDR3 length: 16 residues. V dropped 5 bases and J dropped 0 bases, with 16 bases sitting between them. Full variable domain (missing parts from reference TRBV5-5 and TRBJ2-3): DAGVTQSPTHLIKTRGQQVTLRCSPISGHKSVSWYQQVLGQGPQFIFQYYEKEERGRGNFPDRFSARQFPNYSSELNVNALLLGDSALYLCASSYIGHLSTDTQYFGPGTRLTVL.

This clonotype was seen only a few times. This sequence joins TRBV3-1 and TRBJ1-1; a weak D match, TRBD1 (5 bases). The CDR3 totals 15 residues. V was trimmed by 0 bases and J by 6 bases, leaving 14 bases between them. CDR1 LGHDT and CDR2 YNNKEL come from the germline V gene (reference sequence). The CDR3 loop reads CASSQDRVGQAEAFF. DNA of the CDR3: TGTGCCAGCAGCCAAGACAGGGTGGGTCAAGCTGAAGCTTTCTTT. Using reference TRBV3-1 and TRBJ1-1 for the parts outside the CDR3, the full variable domain is DTAVSQTPKYLVTQMGNDKSIKCEQNLGHDTMYWYKQDSKKFLKIMFSYNNKELIINETVPNRFSPKSPDKAHLNLHINSLELGDSAVYFCASSQDRVGQAEAFFGQGTRLTVV.

This clonotype is labeled medium-sized (0.01 to 0.1%). The CDR3 DNA follows: TGTGCCAGCAGCGGCGGACAGGCGAGCTCCTACGAGCAGTACTTC. Protein sequence: CASSGGQASSYEQYF. This sequence joins TRBV5-6 and TRBJ2-7; 7 nucleotides match TRBD1. Per germline, CDR1 SGHDT and CDR2 YYEEEE. The trim removed 4 bases at V and 0 bases at J, leaving 7 bases unmatched. CDR3 size: 15 residues.

This clonotype appeared a few times. The CDR3 protein is CSASYLSGGRDEQFF. For the CDR3, the DNA is TGCAGTGCTAGCTATCTGTCGGGAGGTCGGGATGAGCAGTTCTTC. This chain connects TRBV20-1 to TRBJ2-1, with TRBD2 matching over 7 bases. This CDR3 contains 15 residues. Per germline, CDR1 DFQATT and CDR2 SNEGSKA (reference sequence). With V trimmed by 3 bases and J by 8 bases, 13 bases remained unmatched.

This clonotype is termed medium-sized. The rearrangement uses TRBV5-1 and TRBJ2-7; 10 bases match TRBD1. The length of the CDR3 is 14 residues. The V gene end was trimmed by 4 bases and the J gene end by 3 bases; junction bases not matched to a gene: 4. The germline V gene has CDR1 SGHRS and CDR2 YFSETQ. This chain's CDR3 is CASSPGTGDYEQYF. CDR3 DNA sequence: TGCGCCAGCAGCCCCGGGACAGGGGACTACGAGCAGTACTTC.

On this clonotype: A much larger clone sits a single nucleotide away, making a read error possible. The genes are TRBV20-1 and TRBJ1-2; D might be TRBD1 (6 bases). The V end was cut by 6 bases, the J end by 4 bases, with 15 bases between. The CDR3 has 13 residues. Germline V gene lookup returns CDR1 DFQATT and CDR2 SNEGSKA (reference sequence). The CDR3 loop is CSAATGCLYGYTF. The CDR3 coding sequence is TGCAGTGCCGCCACAGGGTGTCTCTATGGCTACACCTTC.

The chain recombines TRBV5-4 with TRBJ1-2; TRBD1 might be the D (6 bases). V was trimmed by 1 base and J by 7 bases, leaving 17 bases between them. In germline, CDR1 is SGHNT, CDR2 YYREEE (reference sequence). The CDR3 spans 15 residues. The chain's CDR3 is CASSLSVGGGVGYTF. The CDR3 DNA follows: TGTGCCAGCAGCTTGTCTGTCGGGGGCGGCGTTGGCTACACCTTC.

By sample share, this clonotype is medium-sized. J is TRBJ2-7 and V is TRBV12-3 or TRBV12-4; D remains ambiguous. The CDR3 consists of 14 residues. The V end lost 6 bases, the J end lost 2 bases, and 14 bases lay between the germline ends. CDR3 nucleotides: TGTGCCAGCAGCAACTTCGGAGCCCCCTACGAGCAGTACTTC. This translates into CASSNFGAPYEQYF.

This clonotype was seen more than once but under ten times. The V and J genes are TRBV28 and TRBJ2-5; 9 bases line up with TRBD1. The germline CDR1 and CDR2 sequences are MDHEN and SYDVKM. V lost 3 bases and J lost 2; bases outside the gene matches: 4. The CDR3 extends over 15 amino acids. The CDR3 coding sequence is TGTGCCAGCAGTTTCCGGGACAGGGAACAAGAGACCCAGTACTTC. Residues: CASSFRDREQETQYF. Supplemented by reference TRBV28 and TRBJ2-5, the full variable domain reads DVKVTQSSRYLVKRTGEKVFLECVQDMDHENMFWYRQDPGLGLRLIYFSYDVKMKEKGDIPEGYSVSREKKERFSLILESASTNQTSMYLCASSFRDREQETQYFGPGTRLLVL.

Note on this clonotype: Since a much larger clone is just one base distant, this may be a read error. The V call is TRBV20-1, the J call TRBJ2-7, with a tentative D call TRBD2 (7 bases). Germline CDR1 and CDR2: DFQATT and SNEGSKA (reference sequence). This CDR3 is 12 amino acids long. CDR3 DNA: TGCAGTGCTGCGGGGGCAGCCTACGAGCAGTGCTTC. This gives the protein CSAAGAAYEQCF.